Presented here are 3 T cell receptor beta chains from one specimen sequenced in a study of blood T cell repertoires in COVID-19. The table came from immunoSEQ multiplex PCR; TCRdb's copy has only in-frame clones and leaves some out. The sample carries 30,000 or so clones, approximately 88% recorded once. Input material: peripheral blood. Every receptor here comes from a human donor in a cohort sampled during active COVID-19.

This sequence joins TRBV27 and TRBJ1-2; 8 nucleotides match TRBD1. Germline V gives CDR1 MNHEY, CDR2 SMNVEV (reference sequence). Trimming cost V 2 bases and J 6 bases; bases outside gene matches: 14. The CDR3 has 17 amino acids. The CDR3 spells CASSLPRPRQGRDGYTF. CDR3 DNA sequence: TGTGCCAGCAGTTTACCCCGCCCCCGACAGGGGAGGGATGGCTACACCTTC.

The gene calls are TRBV3-1 (or the pseudogene TRBV3-2) and TRBJ2-7, with 7 positions matching TRBD2. Per the germline V gene, CDR1 is LGHDT and CDR2 is YNNKEL (reference sequence). The CDR3 runs 16 residues. J gave up 0 bases and V 2 bases, and 7 bases lay outside the gene matches. The CDR3 DNA reads as TGTGCCAGCAGCCAACGCCAGGCTAGCGGCTCCTACGAGCAGTACTTC. Translating gives CASSQRQASGSYEQYF.

The chain recombines TRBV5-4 with TRBJ2-5, with D possibly TRBD1 on 6 matching bases. The ends were cut back, 1 base at V and 2 bases at J, with 9 bases in the middle. In germline, CDR1 is SGHNT, CDR2 YYREEE (reference sequence). The CDR3 runs 14 residues. The CDR3 sequence is CASSLRGGQETQYF. The CDR3 region has the DNA TGTGCCAGCAGCTTGAGAGGGGGTCAAGAGACCCAGTACTTC.